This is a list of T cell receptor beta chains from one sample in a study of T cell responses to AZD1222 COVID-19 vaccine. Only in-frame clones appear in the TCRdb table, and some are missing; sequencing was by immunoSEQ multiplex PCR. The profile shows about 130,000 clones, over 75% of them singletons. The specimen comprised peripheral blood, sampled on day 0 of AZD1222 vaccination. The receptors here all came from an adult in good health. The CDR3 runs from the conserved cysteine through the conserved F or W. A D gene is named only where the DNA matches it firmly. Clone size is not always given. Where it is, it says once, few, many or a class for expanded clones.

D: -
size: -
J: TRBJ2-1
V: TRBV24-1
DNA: TGTGCCACCAGTGATTTCCGGTTGGGCTACAATGAGCAGTTCTTC
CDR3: CATSDFRLGYNEQFF

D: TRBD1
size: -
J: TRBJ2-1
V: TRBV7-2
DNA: TGTGCCAGCAGCTCGCCCGGGACAGACAATGAGCAGTTCTTC
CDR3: CASSSPGTDNEQFF

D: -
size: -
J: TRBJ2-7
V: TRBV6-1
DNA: TGTGCCAGCAGTGGTCCGGGGGCTAGCTCTCGCCACGAGCAGTACTTC
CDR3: CASSGPGASSRHEQYF

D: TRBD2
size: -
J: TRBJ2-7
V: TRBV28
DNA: TGTGCCACCGGACTAGCGGTTACCTACGAGCAGTACTTC
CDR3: CATGLAVTYEQYF

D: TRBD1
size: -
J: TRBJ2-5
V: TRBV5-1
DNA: TGCGCCAGCAGCCAAACAGGGGGCCAAGAGACCCAGTACTTC
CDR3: CASSQTGGQETQYF

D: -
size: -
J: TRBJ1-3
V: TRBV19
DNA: TGTGCCAGTAGAGGGACCGTAACAGCCTCTGGAAACACCATATATTTT
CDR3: CASRGTVTASGNTIYF

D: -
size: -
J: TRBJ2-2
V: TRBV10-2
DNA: TGCGCCAGCAGTGAGTCAGCCAACACCGGGGAGCTGTTTTTT
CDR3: CASSESANTGELFF

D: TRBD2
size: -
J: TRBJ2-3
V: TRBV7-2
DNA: TGTGCCAGCAGCCTGGGGCTTCCACTAGCGGGGTTGACAGATACGCAGTATTTT
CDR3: CASSLGLPLAGLTDTQYF

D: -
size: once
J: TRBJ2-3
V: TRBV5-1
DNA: TGCGCCAGCAGCTTGGCGGCTCTTGCCGATACGCAGTATTTT
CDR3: CASSLAALADTQYF

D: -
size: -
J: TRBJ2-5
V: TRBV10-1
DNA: TGCGCCAGCAGTGAGTCGAATCGGCAAGAGACCCAGTACTTC
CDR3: CASSESNRQETQYF

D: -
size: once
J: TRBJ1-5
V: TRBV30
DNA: TGTGCCTGGAGGGGCGAGAGCAATCAGCCCCAGCATTTT
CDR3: CAWRGESNQPQHF

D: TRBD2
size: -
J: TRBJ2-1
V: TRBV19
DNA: TGTGCCAGTAGTATCGATCAAGGACTAGCGGGAAACGAGCAGTTCTTC
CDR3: CASSIDQGLAGNEQFF

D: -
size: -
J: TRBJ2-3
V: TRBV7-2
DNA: TGTGCCAGCAGCTCGGGGGCATTACCGGGCACAGATACGCAGTATTTT
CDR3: CASSSGALPGTDTQYF

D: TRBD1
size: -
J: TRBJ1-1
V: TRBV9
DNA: TGTGCCAGCAGCGGAGGCGAGGGACAGAGGACTGAAGCTTTCTTT
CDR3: CASSGGEGQRTEAFF

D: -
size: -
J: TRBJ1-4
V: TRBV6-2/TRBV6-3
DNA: TGTGCCAGCAGTCCGCCGCACAGGGAAGGGGGTGAAAAACTGTTTTTT
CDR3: CASSPPHREGGEKLFF

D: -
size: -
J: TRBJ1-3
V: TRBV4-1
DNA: TGCGCCAGCAGACAATCCGCGGGACAAAGCTCTGGAAACACCATATATTTT
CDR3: CASRQSAGQSSGNTIYF

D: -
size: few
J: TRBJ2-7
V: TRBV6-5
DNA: TGTGCCAGCAGTTACTCTCAGGGCGGCGGCTACGAGCAGTACTTC
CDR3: CASSYSQGGGYEQYF

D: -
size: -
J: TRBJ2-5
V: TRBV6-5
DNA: TGTGCCAGCAGCTCAACAGGGAAAGAGACCCAGTACTTC
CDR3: CASSSTGKETQYF

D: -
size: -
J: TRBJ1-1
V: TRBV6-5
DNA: TGTGCCAGCAAAACGGGGCCATCGAACACTGAAGCTTTCTTT
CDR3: CASKTGPSNTEAFF

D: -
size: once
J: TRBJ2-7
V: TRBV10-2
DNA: TGCGCCAGCAGCCCTCAGGTCGAGCAGTACTTC
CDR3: CASSPQVEQYF

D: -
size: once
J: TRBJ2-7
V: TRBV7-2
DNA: TGTGCCAGCAGCTTAGGCGCTACCACCTACGAGCAGTACTTC
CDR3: CASSLGATTYEQYF

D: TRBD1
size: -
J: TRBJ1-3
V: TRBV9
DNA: TGTGCCAGCAGCGCGGGACAGGGTCCTGGAAACACCATATATTTT
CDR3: CASSAGQGPGNTIYF

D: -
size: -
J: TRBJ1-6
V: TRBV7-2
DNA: TGTGCCAGCAGTATAAGATTGGCAAGTAATTCACCCCTCCACTTT
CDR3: CASSIRLASNSPLHF

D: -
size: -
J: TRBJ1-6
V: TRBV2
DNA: TGTGCCAGCAGTGAAAGTGGGGGATTAAATAATTCACCCCTCCACTTT
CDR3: CASSESGGLNNSPLHF

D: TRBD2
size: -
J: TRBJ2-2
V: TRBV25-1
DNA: TGTGCCAGCAGTTCGGCTAGCGGGAGCCGGGAGCTGTTTTTT
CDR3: CASSSASGSRELFF

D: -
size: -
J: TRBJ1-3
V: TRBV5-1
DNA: TGCGCCAGCAGCTTGGCTAACGGGGCTGGAAACACCATATATTTT
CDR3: CASSLANGAGNTIYF

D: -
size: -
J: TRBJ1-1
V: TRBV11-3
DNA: TGTGCCAGCAGTCGAGGGCTGAACACTGAAGCTTTCTTT
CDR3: CASSRGLNTEAFF

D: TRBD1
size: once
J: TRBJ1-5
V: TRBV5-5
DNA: TGTGCCAGCAGCTTCTCAGGGGGCGGCAGTCAGCCCCAGCATTTT
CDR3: CASSFSGGGSQPQHF

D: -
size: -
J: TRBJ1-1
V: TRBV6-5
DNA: TGTGCCAGCAGTTACCGTCCCAATTCGAACACTGAAGCTTTCTTT
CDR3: CASSYRPNSNTEAFF

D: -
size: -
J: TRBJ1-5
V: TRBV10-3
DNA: TGTGCCATCAGTGTGGACAGAACTCAGCCCCAGCATTTT
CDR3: CAISVDRTQPQHF

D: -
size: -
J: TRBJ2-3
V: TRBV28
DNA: TGTGCCAGCAGACCGCCGGCGCGGTACCACACAGATACGCAGTATTTT
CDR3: CASRPPARYHTDTQYF

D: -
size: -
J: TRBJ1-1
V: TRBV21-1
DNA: TGTGCCAGCAGCAAAGTGGATCGGGACCCAGAGCGGAACACTGAAGCTTTCTTT
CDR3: CASSKVDRDPERNTEAFF

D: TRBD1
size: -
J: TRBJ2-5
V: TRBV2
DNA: TGTGCCAGCAGTTCCGACAGGGGGGTCCAAGAGACCCAGTACTTC
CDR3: CASSSDRGVQETQYF

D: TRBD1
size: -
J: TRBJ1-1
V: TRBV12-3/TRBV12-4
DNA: TGTGCCAGCAGAACCGGTGACAGGGCCTCTTTCTTT
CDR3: CASRTGDRASFF

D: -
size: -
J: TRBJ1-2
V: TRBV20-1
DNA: TGCAGTGCTAGAAACAGGGCTGGCTACACCTTC
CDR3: CSARNRAGYTF

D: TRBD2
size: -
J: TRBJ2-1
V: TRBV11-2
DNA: TGTGCCAGCAGCTTAGGAGCGGGGGGTGTCCATGAGCAGTTCTTC
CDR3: CASSLGAGGVHEQFF

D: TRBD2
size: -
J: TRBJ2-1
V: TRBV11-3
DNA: TGTGCCAGCAGCCCCATAGCGGGGTATGAGCAGTTCTTC
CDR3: CASSPIAGYEQFF

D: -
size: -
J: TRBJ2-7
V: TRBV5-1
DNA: TGCGCCAGCAGCTTCCCCAAGGGGGGCGGGGGCACCTCCTACGAGCAGTACTTC
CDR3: CASSFPKGGGGTSYEQYF

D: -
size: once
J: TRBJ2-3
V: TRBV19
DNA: TGTGCCAGTAGTATTCTAAGCAGCCAGTGGGATACGCAGTATTTT
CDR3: CASSILSSQWDTQYF

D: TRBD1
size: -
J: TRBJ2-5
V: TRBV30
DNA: TGTGCCTGGAGGAGGACAGGGGGAGAGACCCAGTACTTC
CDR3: CAWRRTGGETQYF

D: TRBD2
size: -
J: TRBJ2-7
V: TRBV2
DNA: TGTGCCAGCAGCCGGACTAGCGGGAGTTTGACGGACGAGCAGTACTTC
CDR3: CASSRTSGSLTDEQYF

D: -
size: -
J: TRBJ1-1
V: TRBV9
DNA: TGTGCCAGCAGCGCCGACGCCATGAACACTGAAGCTTTCTTT
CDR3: CASSADAMNTEAFF

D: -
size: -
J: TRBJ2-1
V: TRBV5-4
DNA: TGTGCCAGCAGCTTGGGTGGCGGGGCAAGCTCCTACAATGAGCAGTTCTTC
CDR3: CASSLGGGASSYNEQFF

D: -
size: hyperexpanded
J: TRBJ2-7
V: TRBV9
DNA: TGTGCCAGCAGCACCCTAACTGACTCCTACGAGCAGTACTTC
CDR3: CASSTLTDSYEQYF

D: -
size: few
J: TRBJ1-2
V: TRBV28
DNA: TGTGCCAGCAGGCGACTCGTGGGCTACACCTTC
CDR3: CASRRLVGYTF

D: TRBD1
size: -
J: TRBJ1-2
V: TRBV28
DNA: TGTGCCAGCAGATCGACAGGGGGCGAGAACTATGGCTACACCTTC
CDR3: CASRSTGGENYGYTF

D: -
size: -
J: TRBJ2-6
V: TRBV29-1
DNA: TGCAGCGCGGGCTGGGACAATCCCTCTGGGGCCAACGTCCTGACTTTC
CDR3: CSAGWDNPSGANVLTF

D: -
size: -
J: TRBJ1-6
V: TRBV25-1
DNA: TGTGCCAGCAGAACACTAGGGCGCGGTTCACCCCTCCACTTT
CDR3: CASRTLGRGSPLHF

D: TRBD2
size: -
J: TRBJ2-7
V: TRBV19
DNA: TGTGCCAGTAGTCGCAGATCTCCGGGACTAGCGGAATATCGCTCCTACGAGCAGTACTTC
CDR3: CASSRRSPGLAEYRSYEQYF

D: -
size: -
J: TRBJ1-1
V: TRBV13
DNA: TGTGCCAGCAGCTTAGGGCAATACGGAGCTTTCTTT
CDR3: CASSLGQYGAFF

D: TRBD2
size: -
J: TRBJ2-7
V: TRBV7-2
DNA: TGTGCCAGCAGCTTGAGACTAGCGGGAGGTTCGGACGAGCAGTACTTC
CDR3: CASSLRLAGGSDEQYF

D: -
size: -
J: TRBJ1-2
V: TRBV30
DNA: TGTGCCTGGAGTCTCGGGCAGAAACCCTATGGCTACACCTTC
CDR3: CAWSLGQKPYGYTF

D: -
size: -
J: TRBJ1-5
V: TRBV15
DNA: TGTGCCACCAGCAGAGAATGGCAGCCCCAGCATTTT
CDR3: CATSREWQPQHF

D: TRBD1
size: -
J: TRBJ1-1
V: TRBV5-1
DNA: TGCGCCAGCAGCATGGGACAGGGGAACACTGAAGCTTTCTTT
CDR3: CASSMGQGNTEAFF

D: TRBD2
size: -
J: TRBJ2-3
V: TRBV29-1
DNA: TGCAGCGTGGCGGGGGTCCTAATAGGTACGCAGTATTTT
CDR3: CSVAGVLIGTQYF

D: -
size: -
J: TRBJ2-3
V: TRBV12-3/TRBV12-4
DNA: TGTGCCAGCAGTATACAGGGTTTCACGCAGTATTTT
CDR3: CASSIQGFTQYF

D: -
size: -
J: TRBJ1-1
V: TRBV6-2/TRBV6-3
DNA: TGTGCCAGCAGTTACCGAGGTCCTGAAGCTTTCTTT
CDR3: CASSYRGPEAFF

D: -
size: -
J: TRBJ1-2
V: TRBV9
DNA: TGTGCCAGCAGCCGAGCCGGGCCCGGAACGATCTATGGCTACACCTTC
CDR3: CASSRAGPGTIYGYTF

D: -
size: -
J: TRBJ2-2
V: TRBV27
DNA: TGTGCCAGCAGTCCGACCCATCTCGGGACAAAGAACACCGGGGAGCTGTTTTTT
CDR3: CASSPTHLGTKNTGELFF

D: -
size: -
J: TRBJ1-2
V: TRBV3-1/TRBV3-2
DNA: TGTGCCAGCAGCCAACTTCGGCAGGATTATGGCTACACCTTC
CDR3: CASSQLRQDYGYTF